The 30 T cell receptor beta chains given below trace back to one sample, sequenced in a study of beta chain features in type 1 diabetes. Expressed TCRB transcripts got sequenced, as all isolated RNA was reverse transcribed. Here immunoSEQ multiplex PCR was the method, and the copy in TCRdb shows in-frame clones only, minus some. The sample includes 680,000 or so clones, around 16% of them seen just once. Sequencing was done on a sample of naive CD4+ T cells from blood. Source of these receptors: a young man in good health.

Only a few counts were recorded for this clone. The V gene is TRBV7-8, the J gene TRBJ2-5, with 7 bases matching TRBD2. Germline lookup yields CDR1 SGHVS and CDR2 FQNEAQ. V trimming: 5 bases; J trimming: 4 bases; junction bases outside the gene matches: 7. CDR3 length equals 14 residues. The CDR3 protein is CASSPKTSRETQYF. The CDR3 coding sequence is TGTGCCAGCAGCCCAAAGACTAGCCGAGAGACCCAGTACTTC.

This clone was seen a few times. DNA of the CDR3: TGTGCCAGCTCCCTTTACCCCTGGACAAGGGACACTGAAGCTTTCTTT. Translation: CASSLYPWTRDTEAFF. The gene calls are TRBV7-6 and TRBJ1-1, with D perhaps TRBD1 (5 bases). Trimming removed 8 bases at V and 3 bases at J, with 22 bases between. This CDR3 spans 16 amino acids. Germline lookup yields CDR1 SGHVS and CDR2 FNYEAQ.

This clone was found a few times. The V call is TRBV7-2, the J call TRBJ1-5; 9 bases match TRBD1. V lost 5 bases and J lost 3; bases outside the gene matches: 5. Germline V CDR1 and CDR2: SGHTA, FQGNSA. This CDR3 has 15 residues. For the CDR3, the DNA is TGTGCCAGCAGCCGGGACAGGGCGTTCAATCAGCCCCAGCATTTT. Residues: CASSRDRAFNQPQHF.

In this sample, this clone turned up a few times. The V and J genes are TRBV5-1 and TRBJ2-7; TRBD1 matches at 7 bases. The V gene end was trimmed by 3 bases and the J gene end by 6 bases; junction bases not matched to a gene: 6. Looked up from germline, CDR1 is SGHRS and CDR2 is YFSETQ. This CDR3 has 13 residues. CDR3 sequence: CASSYDRDAEQYF. CDR3 DNA sequence: TGCGCCAGCAGCTACGACAGGGACGCCGAGCAGTACTTC.

This clone was observed a few times. The rearrangement uses TRBV15 and TRBJ2-5; 10 nucleotides line up with TRBD1. Germline V gene lookup returns CDR1 LNHNV and CDR2 YYDKDF (reference sequence). V dropped 8 bases and J dropped 5; count of bases not matched to a gene: 8. The CDR3 consists of 14 residues. The chain's CDR3 is CATGRDRGWETQYF. The DNA for the CDR3 is TGTGCCACCGGCCGGGACAGGGGCTGGGAGACCCAGTACTTC.

This clone turned up a few times. The rearrangement links TRBV27 to TRBJ1-4, with 12 bases identical to TRBD1. The CDR3 has 19 residues. V trimming: 5 bases; J trimming: 8 bases; junction bases outside the gene matches: 18. Germline CDR1 MNHEY, CDR2 SMNVEV (reference sequence). As DNA, the CDR3 is TGTGCCAGCAGTCCCCTCCGGGACAGGGGGCTGGTTGTCAAGGAAAAACTGTTTTTT. Its translation: CASSPLRDRGLVVKEKLFF.

This clone was counted only a few times. The V gene is TRBV29-1, the J gene TRBJ1-1; D may be TRBD1 (6 bases). Germline-derived CDR1 and CDR2 are SQVTM and ANQGSEA. The CDR3 totals 13 residues. V lost 8 bases, J lost 1 base, and 14 bases lay in between. CDR3 amino acids: CSIKLGQNTEAFF. CDR3 coding DNA: TGCAGCATAAAGCTGGGACAGAACACTGAAGCTTTCTTT.

The CDR3 nucleotides read TGTGCCATCAGAGAGGACAGGGGCAGGGTCGAGCAGTACTTC. It encodes CAIREDRGRVEQYF. The gene calls are TRBV10-3 and TRBJ2-7; 9 positions match TRBD1. The CDR3 consists of 14 residues. V lost 6 bases to trimming and J lost 6 bases; unmatched junction nucleotides: 9. Germline V gene lookup returns CDR1 ENHRY and CDR2 SYGVKD.

The chain employs TRBV28 and TRBJ1-5; D not certain. The CDR3 loop spans 14 amino acids. The V and J ends lost 3 bases and 4 bases respectively, with 10 bases between them. The V gene's germline CDR1 is MDHEN and CDR2 SYDVKM. CDR3 coding DNA: TGTGCCAGCAGTTTTGGAGGGTTTAATCAGCCCCAGCATTTT. It is translated as CASSFGGFNQPQHF.

About this clone itself: Other nucleotide sequences in the sample specify the same CDR3. The chain recombines TRBV19 with TRBJ2-7, with D unresolved. Germline V gene data show CDR1 as LNHDA and CDR2 as SQIVND (reference sequence). This CDR3 has 12 residues. V lost 1 base to trimming and J lost 4 bases, with 5 bases between them. The CDR3 spells CASSIAGYEQYF. DNA for the CDR3: TGTGCCAGTAGTATAGCAGGATACGAGCAGTACTTC.

The chain combines TRBV5-6 with TRBJ2-3; no firm D call. From germline, CDR1 is SGHDT and CDR2 YYEEEE. The CDR3 consists of 12 residues. Trimming stripped 4 bases from V and 0 bases from J, with 3 bases between. As DNA, the CDR3 is TGTGCCAGCAGCCACAGCACAGATACGCAGTATTTT. This translates into CASSHSTDTQYF.

DNA for the CDR3: TGTGCCAGCAGCGTTACTAGCGGAAAGCGAACAGATACGCAGTATTTT. Its translation: CASSVTSGKRTDTQYF. This chain uses TRBV9 with TRBJ2-3; 8 bases match TRBD2. The CDR3 is made up of 16 amino acids. Trimming at V came to 2 bases and at J to 3 bases, leaving 8 bases not matched to a gene. Germline CDR1 and CDR2: SGDLS and YYNGEE.

The V call is TRBV12-5, the J call TRBJ2-7, with TRBD2 as a possible D gene (5 bases). Trimming took 0 bases from V and 4 from J, leaving 16 bases between them. This CDR3 has 16 amino acids. CDR1 and CDR2 (germline): LGHNT, FRNRAP. CDR3 loop: CASGLVLGDNTYEQYF. In nucleotides, the CDR3 is TGTGCTAGTGGTTTGGTACTAGGAGACAATACTTACGAGCAGTACTTC.

This clone occurred a few times. This chain links TRBV7-2 with TRBJ2-7; D unclear. V was pared by 4 bases and J by 4 bases, with 8 bases between. From germline, CDR1 is SGHTA and CDR2 FQGNSA. This CDR3 has 12 amino acids. In nucleotides, the CDR3 is TGTGCCAGCAGCTCAGTGGGTTACGAGCAGTACTTC. Its translation is CASSSVGYEQYF.

The genes are TRBV9 and TRBJ2-7; TRBD1 matches at 8 bases. Germline assignment: CDR1 SGDLS and CDR2 YYNGEE. This CDR3 spans 14 amino acids. The junction had 4 bases not matched to a gene; V was cut back by 4 bases and J by 1 base. DNA of the CDR3: TGTGCCAGCAGCCAAACAGGGGGTTCCTACGAGCAGTACTTC. Translating gives CASSQTGGSYEQYF.

This clone is a singleton in its sample. V gene TRBV6-5 combines with J gene TRBJ1-1; D gene uncertain. The germline V and J ends were trimmed by 2 bases and 0 bases, with 10 bases remaining between them. This CDR3 region has 15 residues. Germline lookup yields CDR1 MNHEY and CDR2 SVGAGI. The CDR3 spells CASSYTSQVNTEAFF. DNA for the CDR3: TGTGCCAGCAGTTACACCAGTCAGGTGAACACTGAAGCTTTCTTT.

This chain joins TRBV7-8 and TRBJ2-5; TRBD2 matches 7 bases. The CDR3 is made up of 14 amino acids. The germline V gene encodes CDR1 SGHVS and CDR2 FQNEAQ. Trimming cost V 5 bases and J 3 bases; bases outside gene matches: 6. Written as DNA, the CDR3 is TGTGCCAGCAGCCAGACGGGGGGAAAAGAGACCCAGTACTTC. It is translated as CASSQTGGKETQYF. The whole variable domain, remainder taken from reference TRBV7-8 and TRBJ2-5, is GAGVSQSPRYKVAKRGQDVALRCDPISGHVSLFWYQQALGQGPEFLTYFQNEAQLDKSGLPSDRFFAERPEGSVSTLKIQRTQQEDSAVYLCASSQTGGKETQYFGPGTRLLVL.

The J gene is TRBJ2-5, the V gene TRBV27; 12 bases line up with TRBD1. Germline assignment: CDR1 MNHEY and CDR2 SMNVEV (reference sequence). This CDR3 is built from 15 residues. Trimming cost V 5 bases and J 4 bases; bases outside gene matches: 5. The CDR3 DNA follows: TGTGCCAGCAGTATCCGGGACAGGGGGCGAGAGACCCAGTACTTC. This translates into CASSIRDRGRETQYF.

The sample holds a few counts of this clone. The chain joins TRBV5-1 to TRBJ2-2; D may be TRBD1 (5 bases). With 2 bases removed from V and 4 bases from J, the gap between germline ends came to 6 bases. This CDR3 has 13 amino acids. Germline V gene lookup returns CDR1 SGHRS and CDR2 YFSETQ. CDR3 sequence reads: CASSLDSTGELFF. The CDR3 bases are TGCGCCAGCAGCTTAGACAGCACCGGGGAGCTGTTTTTT.

This clone has more than one count but fewer than ten. The CDR3 nucleotides are TGTGCCAGTAGCACCGTCGGGATAGACTATGGCTACACCTTC. Protein product: CASSTVGIDYGYTF. The chain employs TRBV19 and TRBJ1-2; no reliable D call. CDR3 length equals 14 residues. The V end lost 6 bases, the J end lost 3 bases, and 14 bases lay between the germline ends. Germline V gene lookup returns CDR1 LNHDA and CDR2 SQIVND (reference sequence).

V usage is TRBV7-2 and J usage is TRBJ2-3, with 8 bases matching TRBD2. The CDR3 contains 13 residues. With V trimmed by 0 bases and J by 10 bases, 3 bases remained unmatched. Germline lookup yields CDR1 SGHTA and CDR2 FQGNSA. CDR3 sequence reads: CASSLAGLVAQYF. Here the CDR3 DNA reads TGTGCCAGCAGCTTAGCGGGACTAGTGGCGCAGTATTTT.

This clone was seen only a few times. The chain links TRBV14 to TRBJ2-7; 8 nucleotides align to TRBD2. J gave up 5 bases and V 1 base, and 22 bases lay outside the gene matches. CDR1 is SGHDN, CDR2 FVKESK, per germline. This CDR3 spans 20 amino acids. The CDR3 bases are TGTGCCAGCAGCCAAGGGGCCCCGGGGGCAAGCAGCGGGAGATCCCACGAGCAGTACTTC. This codes for CASSQGAPGASSGRSHEQYF.

V and J are TRBV11-1 and TRBJ2-4, with TRBD2 identical over 8 bases. Trimming removed 5 bases from V and 3 bases from J; junction bases left unmatched: 12. This CDR3 spans 17 amino acids. Germline CDR1 SGHAT, CDR2 FQDESV (reference sequence). CDR3 residues: CASSPAGGWSGKNIQYF. The DNA of the CDR3 is TGTGCCAGCAGCCCTGCGGGGGGCTGGTCTGGCAAAAACATTCAGTACTTC.

This chain connects TRBV6-5 to TRBJ2-7; D possibly corresponds to TRBD1 (7 bases). With 5 bases removed from V and 3 bases from J, the gap between germline ends came to 17 bases. The CDR3 length is 15 residues. CDR1 and CDR2 (germline): MNHEY, SVGAGI. The CDR3 DNA is TGTGCCAGCAGTCCAGGGGGGACTGCCAACTACGAGCAGTACTTC. This translates into CASSPGGTANYEQYF.

The rearrangement joins TRBV7-3 to TRBJ2-7; 12 positions match TRBD2. The CDR3 sequence is 14 residues long. Trimming cost V 5 bases and J 6 bases; bases outside gene matches: 5. Germline CDR1 reads SGHTA; CDR2 reads FQGTGA. The CDR3, as DNA: TGTGCCAGCAGCCCTAGCGGGAGGGATTCCGAGCAGTACTTC. It encodes CASSPSGRDSEQYF.

This chain links TRBV7-7 with TRBJ2-1, with 12 bases matching TRBD2. CDR3 length equals 14 residues. Germline V CDR1 and CDR2: SSHAT, FNYEAQ (reference sequence). V dropped 1 base and J dropped 8; count of bases not matched to a gene: 0. CDR3 nucleotide sequence: TGTGCCAGCAGCTTAGGGACTAGCGGGGATGAGCAGTTCTTC. This codes for CASSLGTSGDEQFF. The whole variable domain, filled in from reference TRBV7-7 and TRBJ2-1, reads GAGVSQSPRYKVTKRGQDVTLRCDPISSHATLYWYQQALGQGPEFLTYFNYEAQPDKSGLPSDRFSAERPEGSISTLTIQRTEQRDSAMYRCASSLGTSGDEQFFGPGTRLTVL.

A note on this clone: The sample carries other DNA sequences with the same CDR3. The J gene is TRBJ2-6, the V gene TRBV9; 7 nucleotides line up with TRBD1. After removal of 0 bases from V and 4 bases from J, the junction contained 1 base not matched to a gene. The CDR3 covers 15 residues. CDR1 is SGDLS, CDR2 YYNGEE, per germline. CDR3 sequence: CASSVEGAGANVLTF. The CDR3, as DNA: TGTGCCAGCAGCGTAGAGGGGGCAGGGGCCAACGTCCTGACTTTC.

The V gene is TRBV5-6, the J gene TRBJ2-7, with D perhaps TRBD1 (6 bases). Trimming took off 0 bases at V and 4 bases at J, with 11 bases between the two ends. This CDR3 region has 14 residues. Germline values: CDR1 SGHDT, CDR2 YYEEEE. In DNA form, the CDR3 reads TGTGCCAGCAGCTTGGACAGGGCGGTTTACGAGCAGTACTTC. Translating it yields CASSLDRAVYEQYF.

This chain connects TRBV29-1 to TRBJ1-1, with D uncertain. This CDR3 has 12 residues. Germline V CDR1 and CDR2: SQVTM, ANQGSEA. V gave up 3 bases and J gave up 4 bases, with 9 bases separating them. This CDR3 reads CSVDIVGTEAFF. CDR3 nucleotide sequence: TGCAGCGTTGATATTGTGGGCACTGAAGCTTTCTTT.

The rearrangement joins TRBV4-3 to TRBJ2-3; 9 bases fit TRBD1. The trim removed 0 bases at V and 6 bases at J, leaving 10 bases unmatched. Germline-derived CDR1 and CDR2 are LGHNA and YSLEER. The CDR3 has 17 residues. In DNA, the CDR3 is TGCGCCAGCAGCCAAGATCGGACAGGGGAATACAGGGATACGCAGTATTTT. Encoded protein: CASSQDRTGEYRDTQYF.